This TCR beta chain originates from a study of blood T cell repertoires in COVID-19. As for the study in general: Acute-phase and convalescent COVID-19 samples originated in the United States, Italy and Spain. PBMCs, B-cell-depleted T cells, or T cells provided the cDNA or gDNA that made up the material.

Original data processing: Estimates of nucleated cell counts were drawn from the amplification of reference gene primers. The method was immunoSEQ multiplex PCR; TCRdb's version includes in-frame clones alone and lacks a portion of them. V, J and clone size derive from that table, while D and trimming were established from the DNA sequence. Among about 120,000 clones, 65% to 80% were seen once, and the ten largest hold around 7.3%. This clone was counted a few times. The sequence was collected from a woman aged 55-70 years with acute or convalescent COVID-19. Sequencing was performed on peripheral blood.

CDR3 sequence (DNA): TGTGCCTGGAGTGTTAATAGCAATCAGCCCCAGCATTTT. Translating gives CAWSVNSNQPQHF. V is TRBV30 and J is TRBJ1-5; D uncertain. V was trimmed by 0 bases and J by 0 bases, leaving 3 bases between them. The V gene's germline CDR1 is GTSNPN and CDR2 SVGIG (reference sequence). The CDR3 consists of 13 residues.